The rows below give T cell receptor beta chains drawn from one sample of a study of T cells in Graves' hyperthyroidism and ophthalmopathy. TCRdb analysed the multiplex PCR reads with MiXCR anew, one entry per CDR3 protein. The table shows around 340,000 distinct CDR3 sequences, with roughly 15% occurring only once. Source material: blood. These receptors all come from a woman aged 25 to 39 with Graves' hyperthyroidism that later progressed to Graves' ophthalmopathy. Each CDR3 is given with its conserved first and last residue. Fields, in order: V gene, D gene, J gene, clone size, CDR3 protein, CDR3 DNA. D genes are given only for firm matches. A clone size is listed for some rows: how often the clone was seen (once, few, many), or a class if it is expanded.

v_call: TRBV7-2; d_call: .; j_call: TRBJ1-6; clone_size: many; cdr3_aa: CASSLPVMWPLHF; cdr3_nt: TGTGCCAGCAGCTTACCTGTCATGTGGCCCCTCCACTTT
v_call: TRBV5-1; d_call: .; j_call: TRBJ2-2; clone_size: .; cdr3_aa: CASSLGDSSTGELFF; cdr3_nt: TGCGCCAGCAGCTTGGGCGACAGCTCCACCGGGGAGCTGTTTTTT
v_call: TRBV6-9; d_call: TRBD1; j_call: TRBJ1-5; clone_size: .; cdr3_aa: CASSYYRRTGRISQPQHF; cdr3_nt: TGTGCCAGCAGTTATTATCGTCGGACAGGGAGGATTAGTCAGCCCCAGCATTTT
v_call: TRBV5-6; d_call: .; j_call: TRBJ2-7; clone_size: many; cdr3_aa: CASSLGTSQQYF; cdr3_nt: TGTGCCAGCAGCTTGGGGACAAGTCAGCAGTACTTC
v_call: TRBV7-8; d_call: .; j_call: TRBJ2-5; clone_size: many; cdr3_aa: CASSLIPSSGETQYF; cdr3_nt: TGTGCCAGCAGCTTAATCCCTAGCTCGGGAGAGACCCAGTACTTC
v_call: TRBV4-1; d_call: TRBD2; j_call: TRBJ2-1; clone_size: .; cdr3_aa: CASSQRQDSGLAAYNEQFF; cdr3_nt: TGCGCCAGCAGCCAAAGACAAGATTCGGGACTAGCGGCTTACAATGAGCAGTTCTTC
v_call: TRBV29-1; d_call: .; j_call: TRBJ2-2; clone_size: many; cdr3_aa: CSVGTTSRANTGELFF; cdr3_nt: TGCAGCGTCGGGACCACTAGCCGTGCGAACACCGGGGAGCTGTTTTTT
v_call: TRBV29-1; d_call: .; j_call: TRBJ1-2; clone_size: few; cdr3_aa: CSVDDQEDDNYGYTF; cdr3_nt: TGCAGCGTTGATGACCAAGAGGATGATAACTATGGCTACACCTTC
v_call: TRBV6-5; d_call: TRBD2; j_call: TRBJ2-3; clone_size: few; cdr3_aa: CASSYPIKSGLAGDTQYF; cdr3_nt: TGTGCCAGCAGTTACCCGATCAAGTCGGGACTAGCAGGGGATACGCAGTATTTT
v_call: TRBV11-2; d_call: TRBD2; j_call: TRBJ2-1; clone_size: .; cdr3_aa: CASSSGTSGSSTEQFF; cdr3_nt: TGTGCCAGCAGCTCTGGGACTAGCGGGAGTTCGACTGAGCAGTTCTTC
v_call: TRBV20-1; d_call: TRBD2; j_call: TRBJ2-1; clone_size: many; cdr3_aa: CSAGGLADTYNEQFF; cdr3_nt: TGCAGTGCGGGTGGGCTAGCGGACACCTACAATGAGCAGTTCTTC
v_call: TRBV12-3/TRBV12-4; d_call: .; j_call: TRBJ2-7; clone_size: few; cdr3_aa: CASSTGFHEQYF; cdr3_nt: TGTGCCAGCAGTACAGGGTTCCACGAGCAGTACTTC
v_call: TRBV3-1; d_call: .; j_call: TRBJ2-3; clone_size: many; cdr3_aa: CASSQAVASTDTQYF; cdr3_nt: TGTGCCAGCAGCCAAGCCGTTGCTAGCACAGATACGCAGTATTTT
v_call: TRBV2; d_call: .; j_call: TRBJ2-6; clone_size: many; cdr3_aa: CASSHTADRYSGANVLTF; cdr3_nt: TGTGCCAGCAGTCACACCGCGGACCGATACTCTGGGGCCAACGTCCTGACTTTC
v_call: TRBV6-1; d_call: TRBD1; j_call: TRBJ1-1; clone_size: .; cdr3_aa: CASSSDRGLWNTEAFF; cdr3_nt: TGTGCCAGCAGCTCGGACAGGGGGCTGTGGAACACTGAAGCTTTCTTT
v_call: TRBV29-1; d_call: TRBD1; j_call: TRBJ1-2; clone_size: .; cdr3_aa: CSVLLSGGAGYGYTF; cdr3_nt: TGCAGCGTTCTTCTCTCAGGGGGCGCAGGCTATGGCTACACCTTC
v_call: TRBV20-1; d_call: .; j_call: TRBJ1-1; clone_size: .; cdr3_aa: CSAQDSMNTEAFF; cdr3_nt: TGCAGTGCCCAAGACAGCATGAACACTGAAGCTTTCTTT
v_call: TRBV25-1; d_call: .; j_call: TRBJ2-2; clone_size: few; cdr3_aa: CASSETFGELFF; cdr3_nt: TGTGCCAGCTCGGAAACGTTCGGGGAGCTGTTTTTT
v_call: TRBV6-1; d_call: .; j_call: TRBJ1-4; clone_size: few; cdr3_aa: CASGVRLATNEKLFF; cdr3_nt: TGTGCCAGCGGGGTTAGATTGGCAACTAATGAAAAACTGTTTTTT
v_call: TRBV28; d_call: .; j_call: TRBJ1-2; clone_size: .; cdr3_aa: CASTLSVRSRGYTF; cdr3_nt: TGTGCCAGCACTCTATCGGTCCGTTCTCGGGGCTACACCTTC
v_call: TRBV11-1; d_call: .; j_call: TRBJ2-7; clone_size: many; cdr3_aa: CASSHIGDEQYF; cdr3_nt: TGTGCCAGCAGCCATATTGGGGACGAGCAGTACTTC
v_call: TRBV9; d_call: TRBD2; j_call: TRBJ2-1; clone_size: .; cdr3_aa: CASSVGGMTSGSEGEQFF; cdr3_nt: TGTGCCAGCAGCGTAGGGGGGATGACTAGCGGGAGTGAGGGTGAGCAGTTCTTC
v_call: TRBV2; d_call: .; j_call: TRBJ1-1; clone_size: many; cdr3_aa: CASTGWGGARGTEAFF; cdr3_nt: TGTGCCAGCACCGGTTGGGGGGGGGCGCGTGGCACTGAAGCTTTCTTT
v_call: TRBV4-1; d_call: .; j_call: TRBJ2-3; clone_size: few; cdr3_aa: CASSQDSTTISHTDTQYF; cdr3_nt: TGCGCCAGCAGCCAAGATTCGACTACGATAAGCCACACAGATACGCAGTATTTT
v_call: TRBV7-4; d_call: .; j_call: TRBJ1-5; clone_size: many; cdr3_aa: CASSLRVSNQPQHF; cdr3_nt: TGTGCCAGCAGCCTCAGGGTCAGCAATCAGCCCCAGCATTTT
v_call: TRBV5-1; d_call: .; j_call: TRBJ1-1; clone_size: many; cdr3_aa: CASSFNIPGNTEAFF; cdr3_nt: TGCGCCAGCAGCTTCAACATCCCCGGGAACACTGAAGCTTTCTTT
v_call: TRBV11-2; d_call: .; j_call: TRBJ2-1; clone_size: .; cdr3_aa: CTSSPELEVVTLYNEQFF; cdr3_nt: TGTACCAGCAGCCCCGAACTTGAGGTGGTCACACTCTACAATGAGCAGTTCTTC
v_call: TRBV11-2; d_call: TRBD1; j_call: TRBJ2-4; clone_size: many; cdr3_aa: CASSLYPGGGGLAKNIQHF; cdr3_nt: TGTGCCAGCAGCTTATACCCAGGGGGCGGAGGGCTGGCCAAAAACATTCAGCACTTC
v_call: TRBV20-1; d_call: .; j_call: TRBJ2-5; clone_size: many; cdr3_aa: CSARDIRTMDMLETQYF; cdr3_nt: TGCAGTGCTAGAGATATAAGGACTATGGATATGTTGGAGACCCAGTACTTC
v_call: TRBV30; d_call: .; j_call: TRBJ1-1; clone_size: many; cdr3_aa: CAWSVLVNTEAFF; cdr3_nt: TGTGCCTGGAGTGTACTAGTGAACACTGAAGCTTTCTTT
v_call: TRBV28; d_call: .; j_call: TRBJ2-7; clone_size: many; cdr3_aa: CASSPTYDYLGDEQYF; cdr3_nt: TGTGCCAGCAGCCCGACCTACGACTACCTTGGCGACGAGCAGTACTTC
v_call: TRBV6-6; d_call: .; j_call: TRBJ2-3; clone_size: many; cdr3_aa: CASSYYFTDTQYF; cdr3_nt: TGTGCCAGCAGTTACTATTTTACTGATACGCAGTATTTT
v_call: TRBV2; d_call: TRBD1; j_call: TRBJ2-2; clone_size: .; cdr3_aa: CASSETGLIGELFF; cdr3_nt: TGTGCCAGCTCTGAGACAGGGCTTATTGGGGAGCTGTTTTTT
v_call: TRBV28; d_call: .; j_call: TRBJ1-3; clone_size: .; cdr3_aa: CASGGPGNTIYF; cdr3_nt: TGTGCCAGCGGGGGCCCTGGAAACACCATATATTTT
v_call: TRBV6-6; d_call: .; j_call: TRBJ1-1; clone_size: many; cdr3_aa: CASSYSNRGSEAFF; cdr3_nt: TGTGCCAGCAGTTACTCGAACCGCGGGTCTGAAGCTTTCTTT